The entry that follows covers one T cell receptor (beta chain) sequence. The data were obtained in a study of blood T cell repertoires in COVID-19. Study at large: PBMCs, B-cell-depleted T cells, or T cells provided the cDNA or gDNA that made up the material.

Per the study methods: Amplification of reference gene primers provided the estimated nucleated cell counts. The assay was immunoSEQ multiplex PCR, and TCRdb's table has in-frame clones only and misses some. V and J calls and clone size are copied from that table; D and trimming were computed from the DNA. This sample carries around 160,000 clones, 80% to 90% of them seen once, and the ten largest clones take around 8%. This CDR3 spans 16 amino acids. CDR1 KGHSH and CDR2 LQKENI come from the germline V gene. The J segment lost 6 bases and the V segment lost 1 base, leaving 4 bases of the junction unmatched.

This TCR derives from a woman in her fifties or sixties with COVID-19, enrolled during active disease. The chain links TRBV18 to TRBJ2-2, with TRBD2 matching over 11 bases. Source material: peripheral blood. In DNA form, the CDR3 reads TGTGCCAGCTCACCACGACTAGCGGGGCCTCCCGGGGAGCTGTTTTTT. It is translated as CASSPRLAGPPGELFF. Using reference TRBV18 and TRBJ2-2 for the parts outside the CDR3, the full variable domain is NAGVMQNPRHLVRRRGQEARLRCSPMKGHSHVYWYRQLPEEGLKFMVYLQKENIIDESGMPKERFSAEFPKEGPSILRIQQVVRGDSAAYFCASSPRLAGPPGELFFGEGSRLTVL.